This entry features one T cell receptor (beta chain) sequence. Antigen specificity is unknown. These data belong to a study of cytomegalovirus exposure and HLA in healthy donors. Germline CDR1 SQVTM, CDR2 ANQGSEA. Trimming took 4 bases from V and 3 from J, leaving 5 bases between them. The CDR3 has 11 residues. Study-level results: Most TCRs appeared rarely, but some public TCRs recurred in many donors.

Researchers ran the PCR with 60 Vbeta and 13 Jbeta primers. TCRdb's table, derived via immunoSEQ multiplex PCR, lists solely in-frame clones and lacks some. Altogether roughly 100,000 clones are present, 55% to 75% being singletons, with the ten largest covering roughly 3.2%. Donors consisted of healthy bone marrow donors. What was sequenced was PBMCs. This chain connects TRBV29-1 to TRBJ2-3, with unresolved D. The receptor's source is a man aged 55 to 70 in good health and CMV-seronegative. The CDR3 protein is CSVVQTDTQYF. In DNA, the CDR3 is TGCAGCGTTGTGCAGACAGATACGCAGTATTTT.